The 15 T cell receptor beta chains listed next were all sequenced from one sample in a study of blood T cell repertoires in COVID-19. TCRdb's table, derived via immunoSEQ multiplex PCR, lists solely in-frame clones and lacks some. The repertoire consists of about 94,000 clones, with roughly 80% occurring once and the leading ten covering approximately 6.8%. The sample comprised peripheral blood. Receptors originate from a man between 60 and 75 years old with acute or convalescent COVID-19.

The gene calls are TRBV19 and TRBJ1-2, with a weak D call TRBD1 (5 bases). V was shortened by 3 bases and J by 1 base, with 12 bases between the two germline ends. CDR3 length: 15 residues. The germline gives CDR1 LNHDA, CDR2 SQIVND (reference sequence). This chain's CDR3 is CASSIWGDLNYGYTF. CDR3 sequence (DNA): TGTGCCAGTAGTATTTGGGGGGACCTTAACTATGGCTACACCTTC.

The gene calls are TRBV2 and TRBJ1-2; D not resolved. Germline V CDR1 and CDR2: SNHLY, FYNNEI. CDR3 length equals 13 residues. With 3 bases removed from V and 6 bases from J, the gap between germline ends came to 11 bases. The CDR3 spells CASSESPGDGYTF. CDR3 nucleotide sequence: TGTGCCAGCAGTGAGTCACCCGGGGATGGCTACACCTTC.

The CDR3 DNA reads TGTGCCAGTGGACAGGGGGTTAGCACAGATACGCAGTATTTT. This translates into CASGQGVSTDTQYF. The rearrangement joins TRBV7-9 to TRBJ2-3; 10 nucleotides match TRBD1. CDR3 length: 14 amino acids. Germline V gene lookup returns CDR1 SEHNR and CDR2 FQNEAQ (reference sequence). J gave up 0 bases and V 9 bases, and 3 bases lay outside the gene matches.

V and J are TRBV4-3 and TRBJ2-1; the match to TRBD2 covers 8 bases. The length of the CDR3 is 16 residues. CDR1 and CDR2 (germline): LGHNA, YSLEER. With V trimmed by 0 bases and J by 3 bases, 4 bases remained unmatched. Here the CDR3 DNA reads TGCGCCAGCAGCCAAGATCCGGGGGGGTACTACAATGAGCAGTTCTTC. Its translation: CASSQDPGGYYNEQFF.

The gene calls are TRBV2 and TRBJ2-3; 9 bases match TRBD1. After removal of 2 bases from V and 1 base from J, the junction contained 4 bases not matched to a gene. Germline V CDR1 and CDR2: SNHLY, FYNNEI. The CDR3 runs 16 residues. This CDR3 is CASSEQTGGRTDTQYF. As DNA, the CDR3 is TGTGCCAGCAGTGAACAGACAGGGGGTCGCACAGATACGCAGTATTTT.

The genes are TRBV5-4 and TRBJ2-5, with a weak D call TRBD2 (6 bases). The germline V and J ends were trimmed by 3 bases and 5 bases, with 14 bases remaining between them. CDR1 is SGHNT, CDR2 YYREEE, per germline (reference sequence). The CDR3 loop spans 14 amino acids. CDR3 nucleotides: TGTGCCAGCAGCTGGGTTGGAGGAGGGGAGACCCAGTACTTC. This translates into CASSWVGGGETQYF.

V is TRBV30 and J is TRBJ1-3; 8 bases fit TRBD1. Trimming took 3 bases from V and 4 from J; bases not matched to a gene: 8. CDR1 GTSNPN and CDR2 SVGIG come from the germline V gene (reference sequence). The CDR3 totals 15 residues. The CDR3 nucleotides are TGTGCCTGGAGGTGGCCGACAGGGGAGGGAAACACCATATATTTT. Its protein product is CAWRWPTGEGNTIYF.

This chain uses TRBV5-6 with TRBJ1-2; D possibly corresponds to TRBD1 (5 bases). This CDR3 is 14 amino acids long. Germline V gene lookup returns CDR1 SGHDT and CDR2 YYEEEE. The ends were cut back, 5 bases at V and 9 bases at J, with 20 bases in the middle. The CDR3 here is CASSRPGDRLSYTF. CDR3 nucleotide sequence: TGTGCCAGCAGTCGCCCGGGGGATCGATTGAGCTACACCTTC. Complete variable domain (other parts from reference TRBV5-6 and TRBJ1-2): DAGVTQSPTHLIKTRGQQVTLRCSPKSGHDTVSWYQQALGQGPQFIFQYYEEEERQRGNFPDRFSGHQFPNYSSELNVNALLLGDSALYLCASSRPGDRLSYTFGSGTRLTVV.

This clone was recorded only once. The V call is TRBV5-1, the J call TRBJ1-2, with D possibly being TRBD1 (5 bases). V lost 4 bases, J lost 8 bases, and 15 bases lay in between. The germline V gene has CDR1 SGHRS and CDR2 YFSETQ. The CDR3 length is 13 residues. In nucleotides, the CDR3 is TGCGCCAGCAGCGACCAGGGTTGGGGCGGCTACACCTTC. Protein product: CASSDQGWGGYTF.

The chain's CDR3 is CAWSAGGKTQYF. CDR3 sequence (DNA): TGTGCCTGGAGTGCGGGGGGAAAGACCCAGTACTTC. The V call is TRBV30, the J call TRBJ2-5; 7 bases match TRBD2. The junction had 2 bases not matched to a gene; V was cut back by 1 base and J by 6 bases. The germline CDR1 and CDR2 sequences are GTSNPN and SVGIG (reference sequence). This CDR3 region has 12 residues.

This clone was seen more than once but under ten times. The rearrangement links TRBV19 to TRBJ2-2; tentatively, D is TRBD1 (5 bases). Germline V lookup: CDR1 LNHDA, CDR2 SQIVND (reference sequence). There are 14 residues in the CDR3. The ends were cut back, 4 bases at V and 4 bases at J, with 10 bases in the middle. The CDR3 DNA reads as TGTGCCAGTAGTAGGATAGGGGTCACCGGGGAGCTGTTTTTT. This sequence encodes CASSRIGVTGELFF.

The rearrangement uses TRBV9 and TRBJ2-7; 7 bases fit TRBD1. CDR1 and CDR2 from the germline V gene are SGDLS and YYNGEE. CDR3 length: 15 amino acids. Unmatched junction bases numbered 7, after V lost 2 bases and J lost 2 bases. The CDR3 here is CASSVRGQSPYEQYF. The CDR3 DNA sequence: TGTGCCAGCAGCGTGAGGGGACAGAGCCCCTACGAGCAGTACTTC.

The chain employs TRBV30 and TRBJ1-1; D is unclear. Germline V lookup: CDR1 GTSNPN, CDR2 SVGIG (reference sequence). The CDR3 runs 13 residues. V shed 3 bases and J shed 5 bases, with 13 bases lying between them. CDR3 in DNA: TGTGCCTGGAGCGCCGACATCTCAACTGAAGCTTTCTTT. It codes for CAWSADISTEAFF.

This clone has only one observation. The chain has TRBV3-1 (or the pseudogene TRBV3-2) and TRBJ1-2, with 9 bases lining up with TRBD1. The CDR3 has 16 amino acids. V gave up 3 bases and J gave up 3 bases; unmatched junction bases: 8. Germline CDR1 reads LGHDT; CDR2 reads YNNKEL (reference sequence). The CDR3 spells CASSHHRGQVDYGYTF. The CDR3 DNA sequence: TGTGCCAGCAGCCACCACAGGGGGCAGGTGGACTATGGCTACACCTTC.

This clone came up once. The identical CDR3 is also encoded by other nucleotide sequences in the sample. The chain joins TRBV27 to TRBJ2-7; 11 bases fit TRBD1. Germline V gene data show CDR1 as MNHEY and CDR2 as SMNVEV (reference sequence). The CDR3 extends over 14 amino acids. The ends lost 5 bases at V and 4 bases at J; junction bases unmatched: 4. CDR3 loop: CASSPGTGGYEQYF. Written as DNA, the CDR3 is TGTGCCAGCAGTCCCGGGACAGGGGGTTACGAGCAGTACTTC.